This T cell receptor (beta chain) was identified in a study of shared clonotypes between healthy human individuals. Regarding the study as a whole: Clonotypes that were shared across a few donors made up around 5% of naive CD4 clonotypes.

Authors' methods: As immunoSEQ supplied junction-only sequences (without quality scores), filtering differed. Some clones are missing from TCRdb's copy, which holds only in-frame ones; the method was immunoSEQ multiplex PCR. From that table come the V and J calls and clone size; the DNA was used to work out D and trimming. Among approximately 530,000 clones, about 96% were seen once, and the ten largest hold under 0.065%. J was trimmed by 4 bases and V by 6 bases; bases with no gene match: 11. The CDR3 runs 15 residues. Germline V gives CDR1 MDHEN, CDR2 SYDVKM. Note on this clone: Its antigen is unidentified.

The rearrangement links TRBV28 to TRBJ1-1, with TRBD1 matching over 7 bases. The sample consisted of naive CD4+ T cells sorted from blood. Subset: CD45RA+ positively selected. The clonotype comes from a young woman in good health. The CDR3 DNA is TGTGCCAGCAGAGGGACAGAAGGATGGGTCACTGAAGCTTTCTTT. Its translation is CASRGTEGWVTEAFF.